This entry describes one T cell receptor (beta chain). Its antigen is not known. The data belong to a study of cytomegalovirus exposure and HLA in healthy donors. Study-wide context: There were fewer than 500 genotyped donors. Of these, 75% to 90% fell in the genetic ancestry cluster associated with self-reported Caucasian donors.

Per the germline V gene, CDR1 is LGHNT and CDR2 is FRNRAP. V shed 6 bases and J shed 4 bases, with 12 bases lying between them. CDR3 length: 13 amino acids. A multiplex PCR was run with 60 Vbeta primers and 13 Jbeta primers. Original handling: A follow-up analysis tallied 65 million to 80 million unique TCR beta chains, approximately 11 million shared. The table came from immunoSEQ multiplex PCR; TCRdb's copy has only in-frame clones and leaves some out. V and J calls and clone size are as listed in that table; D and trimming were resolved from the DNA. The profile shows approximately 160,000 clones, approximately 81% of them singletons. Whole-study findings and limits: Later analysis suggested most CMV-associated TCR beta chains were HLA-restricted. The study put around 180 TCR beta chains on its list as cytomegalovirus-associated.

The source material was PBMCs. The source is a man younger than 35 in good health and CMV-seronegative. The gene calls are TRBV12-5 and TRBJ1-2; a possible D gene is TRBD1 (6 bases). CDR3 sequence (DNA): TGTGCTAGTGGCCCCACAGGGTTCTATGGCTACACCTTC. Its translation is CASGPTGFYGYTF.